The text below deals with one T cell receptor beta chain. This clonotype was detected only a few times. There is no known antigen for this receptor. Per-base qualities were not stored, and no clone one base away is much larger. Libraries were built with single-cell sequencing. TCRdb shows the sequencer as Illumina NovaSeq 6000. The BD Rhapsody Targeted mRNA and AbSeq Reagent Kit, in a microwell format, was used for cell capture and library preparation. Libraries covered TCR, sample tags, AbSeq, and targeted mRNA from the Human T-Cell Expression Panel plus custom TOX and TOX2 primers. Sequencing of the libraries was done on an Illumina NovaSeq. As for the original processing: The analysis covered about 10,000 cells in total, of which 7,000 to 8,500 were CD8 T cells and a few thousand were CD8 T cells with an identifiable TCR CDR3. Raw data were processed with the BD Rhapsody Targeted Analysis Pipeline with V(D)J processing on the Seven Bridges Genomics platform. Quality control, Sample Tag demultiplexing with Lex-BDSMK, clone identification with VDJ Explorer, and Seurat clustering were performed in SeqGeq 1.6.0. Clones making up <1% of CD8 T cells were classified as non-expanded, and clones making up >2.5% of the sample were classified as clonal expansions. TCRdb trimmed the raw reads at Q25, called clones with MiXCR and kept productive beta chains. Rows with a matching CDR3 protein are joined into one entry that keeps the most common DNA and genes. The V and J calls follow TCRdb's processing rather than the paper's. This sample is represented by approximately 22,000 distinct CDR3 sequences; approximately 40% of them were singletons. The top ten clones comprise around 25% of the sample.

The sample originates from a study of immune aging and cytomegalovirus after organ transplant (dated by TCRdb to about 2021). Looking at the study overall: All transplant recipients received three-drug immunosuppression with prednisone, tacrolimus, and mycophenolate. What the research found in general, with its limitations: Large clones contained a higher proportion of TEMRA cells, and the seven largest clones (more than 1,900 cells) acquired aged and TEMRA cells while losing TCM cells. Aged-phenotype cells increased post-transplant regardless of clone size, earlier in large clones (days 200-264) than small clones, following viremia. Since the sequencing data did not include a CD57 measurement, a conservative gene-based definition of aging was used in its place.

The meaning of the sample's time point label: five sample-tagged time points from pre-transplant (day -1) to day 368 post-transplant, pooled. PBMC were thawed and then stimulated for roughly 12 hours with a CMV IE-1 overlapping peptide library, with no transport inhibitors added. After being thawed and rested overnight, the cells were stimulated in R10 medium along with CD28/CD49d costimulation. The IE-1 peptide library was composed of 15-amino-acid peptides with overlaps of 11 amino acids. Samples from each time point were barcoded using BD Single-Cell Multiplexing Kit Sample Tags, then pooled and stained with oligo-conjugated anti-CD45RA and sorting antibodies. A BD FACSAria III was used to sort CMV-responsive CD8+CD137+ and CD4+CD154+ T cells at 4-way purity. EDTA vacutainers were used to collect blood, which was then processed with a Ficoll gradient within 1-24 hours. The receptor was isolated from a female donor who had a heart transplant and CMV viremia. Material: CMV peptide-activated CD4+ and CD8+ T cells sorted from blood, obtained at five time points, pooled. Reading the label with the study, this specimen's cell subset or site is: sorted CD8+CD137+ and CD4+CD154+ T cells after less than 15 h CMV IE-1 peptide stimulation.

CDR3 protein: CASSPAMAGEETQYF. The nucleotides are TGTGCCAGCAGCCCGGCCATGGCGGGTGAAGAGACCCAGTACTTC. The V and J genes are TRBV5-6 and TRBJ2-5; the D gene is perhaps TRBD2, from 5 matching bases. The germline V gene gives CDR1 as SGHDT and CDR2 as YYEEEE. A distance of 16 bases separates the germline ends of V and J, which lose 4 bases and 3 bases respectively. Taken from cysteine to phenylalanine, the CDR3 has 15 residues. Kept here is only the CDR3 DNA, which spans 45 bases and is read in frame from base 1.